This T cell receptor beta chain is from a study of cytomegalovirus exposure and HLA in healthy donors. Study outcomes and limitations: Follow-up analysis seemed to connect common viral pathogens with several of the most significant clusters identified.

The trim removed 2 bases at V and 7 bases at J, leaving 8 bases unmatched. Germline CDR1 MNHEY, CDR2 SMNVEV (reference sequence). The CDR3 sequence is 15 residues long. On this clone: Its antigen is currently unknown.

Both 60 Vbeta primers and 13 Jbeta primers went into the PCR. Sequenced by immunoSEQ multiplex PCR; TCRdb stores in-frame clones only, minus some. The table includes 50,000 to 65,000 clones, under 85% detected once. This TCR was sampled from a man over 45 in good health and CMV-seropositive. The chain employs TRBV27 and TRBJ2-1, with 7 bases aligning to TRBD1. The sample was PBMCs. The CDR3 is CASSLLTLTGNEQFF. CDR3 DNA: TGTGCCAGCAGTTTACTCACTCTGACAGGGAATGAGCAGTTCTTC.